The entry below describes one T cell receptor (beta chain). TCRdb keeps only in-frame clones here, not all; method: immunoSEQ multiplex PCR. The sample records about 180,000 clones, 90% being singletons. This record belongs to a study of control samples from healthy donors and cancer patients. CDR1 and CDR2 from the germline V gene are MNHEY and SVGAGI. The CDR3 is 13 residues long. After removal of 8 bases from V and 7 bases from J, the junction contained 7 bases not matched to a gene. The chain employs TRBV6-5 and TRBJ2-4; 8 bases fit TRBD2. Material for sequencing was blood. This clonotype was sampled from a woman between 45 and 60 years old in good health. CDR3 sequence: CASGSGRSNIQYF. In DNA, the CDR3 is TGTGCCAGCGGGAGCGGGAGATCCAACATTCAGTACTTC.